Shown below are 16 T cell receptor beta chains from a single sample sequenced in a study of regulatory T cells in long-lasting Graves disease. Through Arm-PCR of CDR3 regions and iRepertoire HTBI primers, TCR beta libraries were built. Using its own MiXCR run on the multiplex PCR reads, TCRdb lists one record per CDR3 protein. The top ten clones hold around 24% of a sample with 400,000 to 450,000 distinct CDR3 sequences, around 22% of them seen once. Time point here: persistent/refractory GD, antithyroid drugs over 5 years with positive TRAb. Generation of the TCR library employed RNA extracted from PBMCs. The input for sequencing was peripheral blood mononuclear cells (PBMCs), taken when the disease was refractory, from a patient treated with antithyroid drugs. All receptors come from a female donor with Graves disease.

The chain carries TRBV2 and TRBJ1-1, with 7 bases lining up with TRBD1. CDR3 size: 14 residues. Germline assignment: CDR1 SNHLY and CDR2 FYNNEI. V gave up 2 bases and J gave up 1 base; unmatched junction bases: 1. The CDR3 here is CASSEPGGNTEAFF. CDR3 coding DNA: TGTGCCAGCAGTGAACCAGGGGGGAACACTGAAGCTTTCTTT.

This clonotype was counted at least ten times. The chain has TRBV20-1 and TRBJ1-4; 10 bases fit TRBD1. The CDR3 has 15 amino acids. Germline V CDR1 and CDR2: DFQATT, SNEGSKA (reference sequence). The V segment lost 2 bases and the J segment 5 bases; nucleotides outside the gene matches: 5. In DNA form, the CDR3 reads TGCAGTGCTAGAAACCCGGGACAGGGGAATGAAAAACTGTTTTTT. Its translation is CSARNPGQGNEKLFF.

Ten or more counts support this clonotype. The chain combines TRBV28 with TRBJ1-5; tentatively, D is TRBD1 (5 bases). The CDR3 extends over 15 amino acids. Germline CDR1 MDHEN, CDR2 SYDVKM. V was pared by 4 bases and J by 4 bases, with 14 bases between. The chain's CDR3 is CASSSGGLRNQPQHF. DNA for the CDR3: TGTGCCAGCAGTTCGGGGGGGTTGAGGAATCAGCCCCAGCATTTT. Complete variable domain (other parts from reference TRBV28 and TRBJ1-5): DVKVTQSSRYLVKRTGEKVFLECVQDMDHENMFWYRQDPGLGLRLIYFSYDVKMKEKGDIPEGYSVSREKKERFSLILESASTNQTSMYLCASSSGGLRNQPQHFGDGTRLSIL.

This clonotype was recorded many times. The gene calls are TRBV6-1 and TRBJ2-2; weak D call: TRBD1 (6 bases). The V end was cut by 5 bases, the J end by 0 bases, with 25 bases between. This CDR3 region has 20 residues. Germline CDR1 reads MNHNS; CDR2 reads SASEGT. For the CDR3, the DNA is TGTGCCAGCAGTACCCCCCGACAGGTCGAGAGGAGACCGAACACCGGGGAGCTGTTTTTT. This codes for CASSTPRQVERRPNTGELFF.

This clonotype was counted between two and nine times. The chain is built from TRBV2 and TRBJ2-3; D not certain. Germline V gene lookup returns CDR1 SNHLY and CDR2 FYNNEI. This CDR3 comprises 15 residues. Trimming shortened V by 6 bases and J by 6 bases, and 19 bases separated the two germline ends. In DNA form, the CDR3 reads TGTGCCAGCAGCCCCGAGGCTCAGGTTGGGGATACGCAGTATTTT. Protein product: CASSPEAQVGDTQYF.

This clonotype was counted only a few times. V and J are TRBV7-2 and TRBJ2-7; D gene unclear. CDR1 and CDR2 (germline): SGHTA, FQGNSA. With 1 base removed from V and 5 bases from J, the gap between germline ends came to 21 bases. This CDR3 contains 17 residues. CDR3 nucleotides: TGTGCCAGCAGCTTAGTAGGTCTAGTTGTTGTCGGAAACGAGCAGTACTTC. It is translated as CASSLVGLVVVGNEQYF. Using reference TRBV7-2 and TRBJ2-7 for the parts outside the CDR3, the full variable domain is GAGVSQSPSNKVTEKGKDVELRCDPISGHTALYWYRQSLGQGLEFLIYFQGNSAPDKSGLPSDRFSAERTGGSVSTLTIQRTQQEDSAVYLCASSLVGLVVVGNEQYFGPGTRLTVT.

This clonotype was found a few times. V usage is TRBV4-2 and J usage is TRBJ2-7; a possible D gene is TRBD2 (5 bases). Deletions cut 0 bases from V and 6 bases from J, with 9 bases between. Germline loops: CDR1 LGHNA, CDR2 YNFKEQ. The CDR3 is 13 residues long. CDR3 DNA sequence: TGTGCCAGCAGCCAAGATCGTGAGGGCGAGCAGTACTTC. Its translation: CASSQDREGEQYF.

This clonotype has only one observation. The V gene is TRBV7-9, the J gene TRBJ2-5; the match to TRBD2 covers 8 bases. The CDR3 contains 14 residues. J lost 5 bases, V lost 5 bases, and 7 bases had no gene match. The germline V gene encodes CDR1 SEHNR and CDR2 FQNEAQ (reference sequence). CDR3 nucleotide sequence: TGTGCCAGCAGCCCCACGGGAGGGGTCGAGACCCAGTACTTC. Translating gives CASSPTGGVETQYF.

The gene calls are TRBV10-3 and TRBJ2-1; the D call may be TRBD1 or TRBD2 (5 bases each). CDR1 ENHRY and CDR2 SYGVKD come from the germline V gene. The V gene lost 7 bases and the J gene lost 0 bases, with 10 bases spanning the gap. The CDR3 contains 14 residues. The CDR3 nucleotides are TGTGCCATCACCAGGGAGAGCTCCTACAATGAGCAGTTCTTC. Amino acid sequence: CAITRESSYNEQFF.

Ten or more counts support this clonotype. J is TRBJ2-3 and V is TRBV2; unclear D gene. CDR3 length: 17 amino acids. The V end lost 2 bases, the J end lost 0 bases, and 15 bases lay between the germline ends. Germline assignment: CDR1 SNHLY and CDR2 FYNNEI. CDR3 sequence reads: CASSEIAAGVSTDTQYF. Written as DNA, the CDR3 is TGTGCCAGCAGTGAAATAGCCGCTGGGGTCAGCACAGATACGCAGTATTTT.

This clonotype was counted many times. Germline and junction disagree at one end, which may indicate a read error. The V and J genes are TRBV2 and TRBJ2-4, with 7 bases matching TRBD1. The CDR3 length is 14 residues. The germline V gene has CDR1 SNHLY and CDR2 FYNNEI. CDR3 sequence: CASTEQGPTNIQYF. For the CDR3, the DNA is TGTGCCAGCACTGAACAGGGGCCTACAAACATTCAGTACTTC.

A few counts support this clonotype. The V call is TRBV3-1, the J call TRBJ1-6, with 7 bases fitting TRBD1. Germline assignment: CDR1 LGHDT and CDR2 YNNKEL (reference sequence). The CDR3 is 12 residues long. V shed 5 bases and J 18 bases; nucleotides not matched to a gene: 10. This CDR3 is CASSSGTDNPHF. CDR3 in DNA: TGTGCCAGCAGCTCCGGGACAGACAACCCCCACTTT.

This clonotype was recorded many times. This sequence joins TRBV12-3 or TRBV12-4 and TRBJ2-7, with D uncertain. V was cut by 0 bases and J by 1 base, with 7 bases left in between. The CDR3 covers 14 residues. As DNA, the CDR3 is TGTGCCAGCAGTTTAGCGAGCGCTTCCTACGAGCAGTACTTC. Translating gives CASSLASASYEQYF.

This clonotype was recorded a few times. The chain's CDR3 is CASQRQGTQNQPQYF. In DNA form, the CDR3 reads TGTGCCAGCCAAAGACAGGGAACTCAAAATCAGCCCCAGTATTTT. The rearrangement links TRBV12-3 or TRBV12-4 to TRBJ1-5, with 7 bases aligning to TRBD1. The J call may be mistaken, given a closer DNA end match to TRBJ2-3. The CDR3 length is 15 residues.

The J gene is TRBJ1-4, the V gene TRBV6-5; perhaps TRBD1 as D (5 bases). Germline assignment: CDR1 MNHEY and CDR2 SVGAGI. The CDR3 is 14 amino acids. Trimming took 2 bases from V and 8 from J, leaving 12 bases between them. The CDR3 protein is CASSYDERGEKLFF. In nucleotides, the CDR3 is TGTGCCAGCAGTTACGACGAACGGGGGGAAAAACTGTTTTTT.

This chain joins TRBV5-6 and TRBJ2-7, with D tentatively TRBD2 (7 bases). The V end was cut by 2 bases, the J end by 3 bases, with 12 bases between. The CDR3 is 14 amino acids. Looked up from germline, CDR1 is SGHDT and CDR2 is YYEEEE. Here the CDR3 reads CASSFRGAGYEQYF. The CDR3 region has the DNA TGTGCCAGCAGCTTCCGGGGGGCAGGCTACGAGCAGTACTTC. The full variable domain, completed using reference TRBV5-6 and TRBJ2-7, is DAGVTQSPTHLIKTRGQQVTLRCSPKSGHDTVSWYQQALGQGPQFIFQYYEEEERQRGNFPDRFSGHQFPNYSSELNVNALLLGDSALYLCASSFRGAGYEQYFGPGTRLTVT.